This TCR beta chain was captured in a study of shared clonotypes between healthy human individuals. Study-level points and caveats: Researchers found naive subsets generally carried larger estimated richness than memory subsets.

With regard to this clone: What it binds is not known.

Trimming cost V 0 bases and J 4 bases, with 15 bases left between them. The CDR3 spans 16 residues. The germline CDR1 and CDR2 sequences are KGHSH and LQKENI. Deep level was the assay's run setting. Several immunoSEQ 96-well plates shared each subset's DNA, each plate a replicate. Profiled with immunoSEQ multiplex PCR; TCRdb holds only in-frame clones, not every one. Of around 690,000 clones listed, around 90% are singletons. This receptor was identified in a man aged 18-30 years in good health. Some clones in this sample may be carry-over from other donors' samples. The V call is TRBV18, the J call TRBJ2-5; D is unresolved. The sequencing sample was made of memory CD8+ T cells from PBMCs. Subset in this sample: CD45RO+ cells pooled with CCR7-negative TemRA cells. The CDR3, as DNA: TGTGCCAGCTCACCACCAGGAGCGCCCGGCGGAGAGACCCAGTACTTC. This codes for CASSPPGAPGGETQYF.